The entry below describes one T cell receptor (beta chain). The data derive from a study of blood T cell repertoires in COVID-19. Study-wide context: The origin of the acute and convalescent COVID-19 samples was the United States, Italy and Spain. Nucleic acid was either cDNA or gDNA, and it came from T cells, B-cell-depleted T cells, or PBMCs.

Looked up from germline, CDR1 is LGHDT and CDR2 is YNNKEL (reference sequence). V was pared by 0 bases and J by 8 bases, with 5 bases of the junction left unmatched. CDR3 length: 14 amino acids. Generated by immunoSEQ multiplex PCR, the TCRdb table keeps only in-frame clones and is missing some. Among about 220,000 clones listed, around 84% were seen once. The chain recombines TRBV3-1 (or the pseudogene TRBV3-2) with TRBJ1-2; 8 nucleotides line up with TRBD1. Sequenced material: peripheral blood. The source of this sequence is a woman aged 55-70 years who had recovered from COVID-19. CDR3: CASSQDSGGRGYTF. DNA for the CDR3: TGTGCCAGCAGCCAAGACTCAGGGGGCAGAGGCTACACCTTC.